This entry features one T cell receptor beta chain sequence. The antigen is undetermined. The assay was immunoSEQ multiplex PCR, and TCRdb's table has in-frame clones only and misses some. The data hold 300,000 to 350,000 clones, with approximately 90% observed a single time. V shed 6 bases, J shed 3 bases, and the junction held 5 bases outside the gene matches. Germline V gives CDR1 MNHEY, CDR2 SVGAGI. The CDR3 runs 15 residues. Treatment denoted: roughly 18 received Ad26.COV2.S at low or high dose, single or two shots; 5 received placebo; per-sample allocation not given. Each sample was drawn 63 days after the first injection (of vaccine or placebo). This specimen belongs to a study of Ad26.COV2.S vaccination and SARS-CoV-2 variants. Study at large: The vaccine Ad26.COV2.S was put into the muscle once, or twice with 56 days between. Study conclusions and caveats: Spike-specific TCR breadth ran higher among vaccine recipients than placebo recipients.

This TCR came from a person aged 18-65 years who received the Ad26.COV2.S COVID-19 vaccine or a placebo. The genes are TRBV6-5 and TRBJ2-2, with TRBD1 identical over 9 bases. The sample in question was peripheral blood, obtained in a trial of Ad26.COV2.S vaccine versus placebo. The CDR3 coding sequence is TGTGCCAGCAGCAAACAGGGGGCTTACACCGGGGAGCTGTTTTTT. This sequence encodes CASSKQGAYTGELFF.